This is a list of T cell receptor beta chains from one sample in a study of blood T cell repertoires in COVID-19. Sequencing was performed with immunoSEQ multiplex PCR; in TCRdb, only in-frame clones are kept and a portion is missing. Of 120,000 or so clones in the sample, around 88% were seen once. Sample: peripheral blood. The receptors were sampled from a man older than 75 with active or convalescent COVID-19. CDR3s include the opening cysteine and the closing phenylalanine or tryptophan. The order of the fields is D gene, CDR3 length, J gene, V gene, clone size, CDR3 DNA, CDR3 protein. A D gene is named only where the DNA matches it firmly. Clone size appears in some rows only: once, few, many, or a class for an expanded clone.

D: .
length: 14
J: TRBJ1-1
V: TRBV11-2
size: .
DNA: TGTGCCAGCAGCTTAGAAAGGGGCGGCACTGAAGCTTTCTTT
CDR3: CASSLERGGTEAFF

D: .
length: 14
J: TRBJ1-5
V: TRBV19
size: .
DNA: TGTGCCAGTAGTTTCCAGGGAGGAGGCCAGCCCCAGCATTTT
CDR3: CASSFQGGGQPQHF

D: TRBD1
length: 15
J: TRBJ1-1
V: TRBV6-2/TRBV6-3
size: once
DNA: TGTGCCAGCAGTTACCTAGGACAGGGGGACACTGAAGCTTTCTTT
CDR3: CASSYLGQGDTEAFF

D: TRBD1
length: 16
J: TRBJ1-2
V: TRBV5-1
size: .
DNA: TGCGCCAGCAGCTTCTCCCCTGGGACAGATAAATCTGGCTACACCTTC
CDR3: CASSFSPGTDKSGYTF

D: .
length: 14
J: TRBJ1-6
V: TRBV5-4
size: .
DNA: TGTGCCAGCAGCTCCCCCGGCTATAATTCACCCCTCCACTTT
CDR3: CASSSPGYNSPLHF

D: TRBD2
length: 17
J: TRBJ2-1
V: TRBV7-9
size: .
DNA: TGTGCCAGCAGCTCCCCCCGGACTAGCGGGGGGGCCGATGAGCAGTTCTTC
CDR3: CASSSPRTSGGADEQFF

D: TRBD1
length: 14
J: TRBJ1-5
V: TRBV9
size: .
DNA: TGTGCCAGCAGCCCACAGGGGACAGGGCAGCCCCAGCATTTT
CDR3: CASSPQGTGQPQHF

D: TRBD1
length: 15
J: TRBJ1-1
V: TRBV7-2
size: .
DNA: TGTGCCAGCAGCTTTGCTACAGGGGTTTCGACTGAAGCTTTCTTT
CDR3: CASSFATGVSTEAFF

D: .
length: 13
J: TRBJ1-1
V: TRBV15
size: .
DNA: TGTGCCACCAGCAGCCCTAGGGCAGGGGAAGCTTTCTTT
CDR3: CATSSPRAGEAFF

D: .
length: 17
J: TRBJ1-5
V: TRBV5-5
size: .
DNA: TGTGCCAGCAGCTTGCATGGTGCGGGCCATAGCAATCAGCCCCAGCATTTT
CDR3: CASSLHGAGHSNQPQHF

D: TRBD1
length: 16
J: TRBJ2-6
V: TRBV18
size: .
DNA: TGTGCCAGCTCAGCGGACAGGGGGTTTGGGGCCAACGTCCTGACTTTC
CDR3: CASSADRGFGANVLTF

D: .
length: 16
J: TRBJ1-4
V: TRBV7-2
size: .
DNA: TGTGCCAGCAGCAAAGGACGGGGGTCCCCTAATGAAAAACTGTTTTTT
CDR3: CASSKGRGSPNEKLFF

D: .
length: 10
J: TRBJ1-2
V: TRBV6-5
size: once
DNA: TGTGCCAGCAGTACAGGTCGCTACACCTTC
CDR3: CASSTGRYTF

D: TRBD2
length: 14
J: TRBJ2-5
V: TRBV6-5
size: .
DNA: TGTGCCAGCAGCCGCAGGCCGGGAGGGGAGACCCAGTACTTC
CDR3: CASSRRPGGETQYF

D: TRBD1
length: 15
J: TRBJ1-4
V: TRBV6-1
size: .
DNA: TGTGCCAGCAGTGATACAGGGGTGGTAGGTGAAAAACTGTTTTTT
CDR3: CASSDTGVVGEKLFF

D: TRBD1
length: 14
J: TRBJ1-1
V: TRBV28
size: .
DNA: TGTGCCAGCAGTTCCCGGACAGGGGCGACTGAAGCTTTCTTT
CDR3: CASSSRTGATEAFF

D: .
length: 16
J: TRBJ2-6
V: TRBV2
size: .
DNA: TGTGCCAGCAGTGAAATCGGGGGTCCTGGGGCCAACGTCCTGACTTTC
CDR3: CASSEIGGPGANVLTF

D: .
length: 12
J: TRBJ2-7
V: TRBV12-3/TRBV12-4
size: .
DNA: TGTGCCAGCGCCCGGGGAGGCTACGAGCAGTACTTC
CDR3: CASARGGYEQYF

D: .
length: 11
J: TRBJ2-7
V: TRBV20-1
size: .
DNA: TGCAGTGCTATTGGGTGGGAGGAGCAGTACTTC
CDR3: CSAIGWEEQYF

D: TRBD2
length: 20
J: TRBJ2-3
V: TRBV3-1/TRBV3-2
size: .
DNA: TGTGCCAGCAGCCAAGGGCCGGGACTAGCGGGGGTTCACGGCACAGATACGCAGTATTTT
CDR3: CASSQGPGLAGVHGTDTQYF

D: TRBD1
length: 15
J: TRBJ2-7
V: TRBV19
size: .
DNA: TGTGCCAGTAGGCAGACCGGGACAGGGATAAACGAGCAGTACTTC
CDR3: CASRQTGTGINEQYF

D: TRBD2
length: 14
J: TRBJ2-1
V: TRBV11-2
size: few
DNA: TGTGCCAGCAGTCCAACAAGCGGGGGGAATGAGCAGTTCTTC
CDR3: CASSPTSGGNEQFF

D: TRBD1
length: 21
J: TRBJ2-7
V: TRBV14
size: .
DNA: TGTGCCAGCAGCCAAGAAGTAACCGGGACAGTCGTGTTAATAACCTCCTACGAGCAGTACTTC
CDR3: CASSQEVTGTVVLITSYEQYF

D: .
length: 15
J: TRBJ1-2
V: TRBV15
size: once
DNA: TGTGCCACCAGCAAGACAGGCCTTGTACCTCAGGGCTACACCTTC
CDR3: CATSKTGLVPQGYTF

D: .
length: 13
J: TRBJ1-5
V: TRBV7-3
size: .
DNA: TGTGCCAGCAGACGACAGCCCAATCAGCCCCAGCATTTT
CDR3: CASRRQPNQPQHF

D: .
length: 14
J: TRBJ2-5
V: TRBV5-1
size: .
DNA: TGCGCCAGCAGCCCCACCACCCGGGAGGAGACCCAGTACTTC
CDR3: CASSPTTREETQYF

D: TRBD1
length: 14
J: TRBJ1-2
V: TRBV4-3
size: .
DNA: TGCGCCAGCAGCCACCTCCGACAGGGGTATGGCTACACCTTC
CDR3: CASSHLRQGYGYTF

D: .
length: 13
J: TRBJ1-3
V: TRBV12-3/TRBV12-4
size: .
DNA: TGTGCCAGCAGTTACATTACTGGAAACACCATATATTTT
CDR3: CASSYITGNTIYF

D: TRBD1
length: 15
J: TRBJ1-3
V: TRBV9
size: .
DNA: TGTGCCAGCAGCCAGGACAGGACCTCTGGAAACACCATATATTTT
CDR3: CASSQDRTSGNTIYF

D: .
length: 14
J: TRBJ1-2
V: TRBV24-1
size: .
DNA: TGTGCCACCAGTGATCCCGGGACACCCTATGGCTACACCTTC
CDR3: CATSDPGTPYGYTF

D: TRBD2
length: 15
J: TRBJ2-1
V: TRBV7-2
size: .
DNA: TGTGCCAGCAGCTTTAGCGGGGGGGCGGTCGATGAGCAGTTCTTC
CDR3: CASSFSGGAVDEQFF

D: .
length: 15
J: TRBJ1-2
V: TRBV6-5
size: .
DNA: TGTGCCAGCAGTCTATTCCAGGGTCCTAACTATGGCTACACCTTC
CDR3: CASSLFQGPNYGYTF

D: TRBD1
length: 14
J: TRBJ2-7
V: TRBV7-2
size: .
DNA: TGTGCCAGCAGCTCATACGAGACAGGGCACGAGCAGTACTTC
CDR3: CASSSYETGHEQYF

D: .
length: 14
J: TRBJ2-2
V: TRBV19
size: .
DNA: TGTGCCAGTAGTACCACTCTGAACACCGGGGAGCTGTTTTTT
CDR3: CASSTTLNTGELFF

D: .
length: 15
J: TRBJ2-7
V: TRBV4-3
size: .
DNA: TGCGCCAGCAGCCAAGTAATTGCGGGCGGATACGAGCAGTACTTC
CDR3: CASSQVIAGGYEQYF

D: TRBD1
length: 17
J: TRBJ2-5
V: TRBV6-2/TRBV6-3
size: .
DNA: TGTGCCAGCAGTACCGACAGGGGGCAAGGCCCCCAAGAGACCCAGTACTTC
CDR3: CASSTDRGQGPQETQYF

D: .
length: 14
J: TRBJ2-3
V: TRBV11-2
size: .
DNA: TGTGCCAGCAGGTTTCGGGGGGCGGCAGATACGCAGTATTTT
CDR3: CASRFRGAADTQYF

D: TRBD1
length: 17
J: TRBJ2-2
V: TRBV2
size: few
DNA: TGTGCCAGCAGGAGGGAGTCCTCAGGGGGTCGGACCGGGGAGCTGTTTTTT
CDR3: CASRRESSGGRTGELFF

D: TRBD2
length: 12
J: TRBJ2-7
V: TRBV4-1
size: .
DNA: TGCGCCAGCAGCCCTAGCGGGGACGAGCAGTACTTC
CDR3: CASSPSGDEQYF

D: .
length: 13
J: TRBJ2-7
V: TRBV15
size: .
DNA: TGTGCCACCAGCAGAGATCGGGGCTACGAGCAGTACTTC
CDR3: CATSRDRGYEQYF

D: .
length: 13
J: TRBJ1-1
V: TRBV30
size: .
DNA: TGTGCCTGGAGTACGACTTTGAACACTGAAGCTTTCTTT
CDR3: CAWSTTLNTEAFF

D: .
length: 17
J: TRBJ2-2
V: TRBV18
size: .
DNA: TGTGCCAGCTCACCGATCGGAACAGGTGTCACCACCGGGGAGCTGTTTTTT
CDR3: CASSPIGTGVTTGELFF

D: .
length: 15
J: TRBJ2-3
V: TRBV5-1
size: .
DNA: TGCGCCAGCAGCCCGGGGGGCCCTAGCACAGATACGCAGTATTTT
CDR3: CASSPGGPSTDTQYF

D: TRBD2
length: 15
J: TRBJ2-7
V: TRBV18
size: .
DNA: TGTGCCAGCTCACCACCGCTAGCGGGGGTTGGGGAGCAGTACTTC
CDR3: CASSPPLAGVGEQYF

D: .
length: 16
J: TRBJ2-7
V: TRBV12-5
size: .
DNA: TGTGCTAGTGGTTTGGTACGTGGAGCGAGCGCCTACGAGCAGTACTTC
CDR3: CASGLVRGASAYEQYF

D: TRBD2
length: 16
J: TRBJ2-5
V: TRBV2
size: .
DNA: TGTGCCAGCAGTGAAACAAGTAGCGGGGGGTTAGGGACCCAGTACTTC
CDR3: CASSETSSGGLGTQYF

D: TRBD2
length: 18
J: TRBJ2-2
V: TRBV6-2/TRBV6-3
size: .
DNA: TGTGCCAGCAGTTCCCGGACTAGCGGGGGGACCTTCACCGGGGAGCTGTTTTTT
CDR3: CASSSRTSGGTFTGELFF

D: TRBD2
length: 18
J: TRBJ2-3
V: TRBV13
size: .
DNA: TGTGCCAGCAGCATAAGCACCCTAGCGGGGGACCACACAGATACGCAGTATTTT
CDR3: CASSISTLAGDHTDTQYF

D: .
length: 13
J: TRBJ2-5
V: TRBV7-2
size: .
DNA: TGTGCCAGCAGCTTAGTTCTATGGGAGACCCAGTACTTC
CDR3: CASSLVLWETQYF

D: .
length: 12
J: TRBJ1-2
V: TRBV7-8
size: .
DNA: TGTGCCAGCAGCTTAGACACGGGAGGCTACACCTTC
CDR3: CASSLDTGGYTF

D: .
length: 13
J: TRBJ1-2
V: TRBV24-1
size: .
DNA: TGTGCCACCAGTGATCAGGGCCTATATGGCTACACCTTC
CDR3: CATSDQGLYGYTF

D: .
length: 11
J: TRBJ2-1
V: TRBV10-3
size: .
DNA: TGTGCCACCGCACAAGGGAGAGAGCAGTTCTTC
CDR3: CATAQGREQFF

D: .
length: 18
J: TRBJ1-6
V: TRBV21-1
size: .
DNA: TGTGCCAGCACCCAATACGTCCCCGGGACAAATCCAAATTCACCCCTCCACTTT
CDR3: CASTQYVPGTNPNSPLHF

D: TRBD1
length: 17
J: TRBJ1-6
V: TRBV7-2
size: few
DNA: TGTGCCAGCAGCCCCTACCGGGACAGGGTTTTTAATTCACCCCTCCACTTT
CDR3: CASSPYRDRVFNSPLHF

D: TRBD1
length: 15
J: TRBJ1-6
V: TRBV9
size: few
DNA: TGTGCCAGCAGCGATCGGACAGGGGAGCAGTCACCCCTCCACTTT
CDR3: CASSDRTGEQSPLHF

D: .
length: 16
J: TRBJ1-5
V: TRBV27
size: .
DNA: TGTGCCAGCAGACCTGCTCAGGGAGGCGGCAATCAGCCCCAGCATTTT
CDR3: CASRPAQGGGNQPQHF

D: .
length: 11
J: TRBJ2-7
V: TRBV2
size: .
DNA: TGTGCCAGCAAAGGAGCTATCGAGCAGTACTTC
CDR3: CASKGAIEQYF

D: TRBD1
length: 16
J: TRBJ2-7
V: TRBV3-1/TRBV3-2
size: .
DNA: TGTGCCAGCAGCCAGGCCGACAGGGAGAAAAGCTACGAGCAGTACTTC
CDR3: CASSQADREKSYEQYF